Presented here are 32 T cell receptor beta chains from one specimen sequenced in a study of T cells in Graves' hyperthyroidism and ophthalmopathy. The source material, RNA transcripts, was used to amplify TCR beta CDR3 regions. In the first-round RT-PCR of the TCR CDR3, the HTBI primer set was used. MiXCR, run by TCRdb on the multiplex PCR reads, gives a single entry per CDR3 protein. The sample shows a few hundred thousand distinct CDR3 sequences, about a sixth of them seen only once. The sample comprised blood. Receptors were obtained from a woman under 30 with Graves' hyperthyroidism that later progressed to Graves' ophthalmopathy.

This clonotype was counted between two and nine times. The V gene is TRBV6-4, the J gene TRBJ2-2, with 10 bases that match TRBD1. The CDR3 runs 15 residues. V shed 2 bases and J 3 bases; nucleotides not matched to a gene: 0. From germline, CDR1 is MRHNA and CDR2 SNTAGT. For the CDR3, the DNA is TGTGCCAGCAGTGACGGGACAGGGGACACCGGGGAGCTGTTTTTT. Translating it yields CASSDGTGDTGELFF.

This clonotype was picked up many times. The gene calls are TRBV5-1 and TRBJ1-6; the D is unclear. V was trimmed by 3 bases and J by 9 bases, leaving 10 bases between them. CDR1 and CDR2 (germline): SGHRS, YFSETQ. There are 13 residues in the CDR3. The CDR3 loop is CASSSDTPSPLHF. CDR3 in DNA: TGCGCCAGCAGCTCGGATACACCTTCACCCCTCCACTTT.

CDR3 amino acids: CASSSGLAGGLSTDTQYF. The CDR3, as DNA: TGTGCCAGCAGCTCGGGACTAGCGGGAGGGTTAAGCACAGATACGCAGTATTTT. The chain couples TRBV7-9 to TRBJ2-3, with 16 nucleotides matching TRBD2. The CDR3 covers 18 residues. Per the germline V gene, CDR1 is SEHNR and CDR2 is FQNEAQ (reference sequence). Trimming cost V 4 bases and J 0 bases; bases outside gene matches: 4. Looking up the rest from reference TRBV7-9 and TRBJ2-3 gives the full variable domain: DTGVSQNPRHKITKRGQNVTFRCDPISEHNRLYWYRQTLGQGPEFLTYFQNEAQLEKSRLLSDRFSAERPKGSFSTLEIQRTEQGDSAMYLCASSSGLAGGLSTDTQYFGPGTRLTVL.

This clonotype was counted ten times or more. CDR3 region: CASSYGLAGGEETQYF. The CDR3 DNA is TGTGCCAGCAGTTACGGACTAGCGGGAGGTGAGGAGACCCAGTACTTC. The chain combines TRBV6-2 or TRBV6-3 with TRBJ2-5; 14 nucleotides match TRBD2. Germline V gene data show CDR1 as MNHEY and CDR2 as SVGEGT. The CDR3 extends over 16 amino acids. Trimming took 2 bases from V and 5 from J; bases not matched to a gene: 4.

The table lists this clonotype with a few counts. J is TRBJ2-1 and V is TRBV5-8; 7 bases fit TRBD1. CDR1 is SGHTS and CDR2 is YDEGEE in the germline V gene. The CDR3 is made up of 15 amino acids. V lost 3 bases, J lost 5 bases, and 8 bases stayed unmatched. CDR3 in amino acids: CASSYYRGIDNEQFF. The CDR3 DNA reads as TGTGCCAGCAGCTACTACAGGGGAATCGACAATGAGCAGTTCTTC. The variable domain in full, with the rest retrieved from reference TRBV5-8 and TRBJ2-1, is EAGVTQSPTHLIKTRGQQATLRCSPISGHTSVYWYQQALGLGLQFLLWYDEGEERNRGNFPPRFSGRQFPNYSSELNVNALELEDSALYLCASSYYRGIDNEQFFGPGTRLTVL.

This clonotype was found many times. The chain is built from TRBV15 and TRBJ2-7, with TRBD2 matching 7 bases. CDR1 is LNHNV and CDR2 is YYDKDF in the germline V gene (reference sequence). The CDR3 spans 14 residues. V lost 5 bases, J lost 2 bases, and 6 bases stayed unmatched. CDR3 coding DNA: TGTGCCACCAGCTCTCAGCGGGGAACCTACGAGCAGTACTTC. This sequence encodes CATSSQRGTYEQYF.

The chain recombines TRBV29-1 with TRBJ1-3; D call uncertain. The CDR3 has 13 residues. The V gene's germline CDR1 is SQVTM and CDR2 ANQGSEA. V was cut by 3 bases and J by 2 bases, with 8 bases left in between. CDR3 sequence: CSVEARPGNTIYF. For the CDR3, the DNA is TGCAGCGTTGAGGCCCGGCCTGGAAACACCATATATTTT.

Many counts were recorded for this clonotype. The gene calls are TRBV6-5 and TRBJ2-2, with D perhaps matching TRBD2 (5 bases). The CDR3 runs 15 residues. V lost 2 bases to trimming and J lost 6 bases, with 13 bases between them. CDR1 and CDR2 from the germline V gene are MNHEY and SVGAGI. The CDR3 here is CASSYTLAHAGELFF. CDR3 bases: TGTGCCAGCAGTTACACCCTAGCTCACGCCGGGGAGCTGTTTTTT.

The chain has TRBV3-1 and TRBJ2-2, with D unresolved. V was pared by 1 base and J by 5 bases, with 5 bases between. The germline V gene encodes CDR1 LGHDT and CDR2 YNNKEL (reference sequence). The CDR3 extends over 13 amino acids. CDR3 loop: CASSQGYTGELFF. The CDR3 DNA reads TGTGCCAGCAGCCAAGGATATACCGGGGAGCTGTTTTTT.

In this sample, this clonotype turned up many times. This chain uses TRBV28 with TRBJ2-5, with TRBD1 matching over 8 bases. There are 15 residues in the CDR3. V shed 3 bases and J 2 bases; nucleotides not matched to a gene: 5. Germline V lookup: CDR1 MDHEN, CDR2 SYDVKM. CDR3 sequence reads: CASSFSGTGQETQYF. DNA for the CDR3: TGTGCCAGCAGTTTTTCCGGGACAGGTCAAGAGACCCAGTACTTC.

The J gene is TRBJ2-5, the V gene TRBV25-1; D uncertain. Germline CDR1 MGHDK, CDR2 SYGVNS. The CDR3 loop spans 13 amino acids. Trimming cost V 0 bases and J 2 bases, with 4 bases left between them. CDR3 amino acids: CASSEYGQETQYF. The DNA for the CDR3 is TGTGCCAGCAGTGAATACGGTCAAGAGACCCAGTACTTC.

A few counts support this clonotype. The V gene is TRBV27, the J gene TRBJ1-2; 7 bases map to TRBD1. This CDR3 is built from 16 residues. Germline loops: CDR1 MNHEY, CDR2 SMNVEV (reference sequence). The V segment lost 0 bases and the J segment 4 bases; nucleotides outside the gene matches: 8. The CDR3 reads CASSLSGEGQVYGYTF. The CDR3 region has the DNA TGTGCCAGCAGTTTATCCGGGGAAGGACAGGTCTATGGCTACACCTTC.

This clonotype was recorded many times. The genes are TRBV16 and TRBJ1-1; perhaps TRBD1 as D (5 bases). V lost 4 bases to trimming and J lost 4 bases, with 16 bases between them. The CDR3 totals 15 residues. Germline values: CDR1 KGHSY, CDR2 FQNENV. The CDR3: CASSPYTGGRTEAFF. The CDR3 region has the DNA TGTGCCAGCAGCCCTTATACAGGTGGACGCACTGAAGCTTTCTTT.

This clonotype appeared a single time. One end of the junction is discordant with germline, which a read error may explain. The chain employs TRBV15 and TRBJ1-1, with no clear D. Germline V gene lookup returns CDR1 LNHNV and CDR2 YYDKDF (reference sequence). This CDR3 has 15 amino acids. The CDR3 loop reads CAASDPRRGGTEAFF. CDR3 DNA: TGTGCCGCCAGCGACCCGCGGAGAGGAGGTACTGAAGCTTTCTTT.

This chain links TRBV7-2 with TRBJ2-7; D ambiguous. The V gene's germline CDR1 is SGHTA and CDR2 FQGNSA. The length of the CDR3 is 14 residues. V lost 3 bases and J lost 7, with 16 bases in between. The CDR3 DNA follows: TGTGCCAGCAGCTTGGGCGGAGCCATGGGGGAGCAGTACTTC. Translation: CASSLGGAMGEQYF.

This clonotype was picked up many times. This CDR3 reads CASSLRGVSNQPQHF. In DNA form, the CDR3 reads TGTGCCAGCAGTTTGAGAGGGGTAAGCAATCAGCCCCAGCATTTT. This chain connects TRBV28 to TRBJ1-5, with D perhaps TRBD1 (5 bases). Per germline, CDR1 MDHEN and CDR2 SYDVKM. Trimming removed 3 bases from V and 1 base from J, with 10 bases in between. This CDR3 has 15 amino acids.

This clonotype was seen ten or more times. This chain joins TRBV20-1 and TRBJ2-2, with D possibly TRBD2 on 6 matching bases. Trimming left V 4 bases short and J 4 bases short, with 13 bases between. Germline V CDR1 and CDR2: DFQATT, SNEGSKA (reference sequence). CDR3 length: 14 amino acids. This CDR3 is CSAKRQGGTGELFF. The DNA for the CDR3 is TGCAGTGCTAAACGTCAGGGAGGCACCGGGGAGCTGTTTTTT.

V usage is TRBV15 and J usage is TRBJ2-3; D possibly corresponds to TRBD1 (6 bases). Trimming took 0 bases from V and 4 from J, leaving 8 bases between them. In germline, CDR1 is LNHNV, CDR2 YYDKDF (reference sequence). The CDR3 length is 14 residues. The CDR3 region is CATSRDRGADTQYF. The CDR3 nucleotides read TGTGCCACCAGCAGAGACAGGGGCGCAGATACGCAGTATTTT.

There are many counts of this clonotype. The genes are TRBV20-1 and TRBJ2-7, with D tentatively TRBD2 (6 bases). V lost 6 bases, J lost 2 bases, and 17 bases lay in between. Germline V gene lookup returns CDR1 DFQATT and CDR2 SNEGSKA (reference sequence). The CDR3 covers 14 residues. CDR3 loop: CSAPAGSGPYEQYF. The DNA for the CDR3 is TGCAGTGCCCCTGCAGGTAGCGGACCCTACGAGCAGTACTTC.

CDR3 nucleotides: TGCAGTGCTATAGGACTAGCGGCCAATGAGCAGTTCTTC. Encoded protein: CSAIGLAANEQFF. This chain joins TRBV20-1 and TRBJ2-1; TRBD2 matches at 10 bases. Germline trimming cut 4 bases from V and 6 bases from J; bases unmatched to any gene: 3. Germline V CDR1 and CDR2: DFQATT, SNEGSKA (reference sequence). This CDR3 has 13 residues.

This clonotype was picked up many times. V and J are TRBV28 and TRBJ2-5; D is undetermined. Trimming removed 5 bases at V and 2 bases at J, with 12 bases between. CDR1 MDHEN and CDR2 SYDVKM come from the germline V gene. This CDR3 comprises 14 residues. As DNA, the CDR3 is TGTGCCAGCAGTCGGACGGTCGAACAAGAGACCCAGTACTTC. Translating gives CASSRTVEQETQYF.

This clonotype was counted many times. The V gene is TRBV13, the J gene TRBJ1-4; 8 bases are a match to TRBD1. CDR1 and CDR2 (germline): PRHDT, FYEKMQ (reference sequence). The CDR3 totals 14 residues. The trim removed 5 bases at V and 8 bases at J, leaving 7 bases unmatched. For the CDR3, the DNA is TGTGCCAGCAGCCCCGGACAGGGTAAAGAAAAACTGTTTTTT. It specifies CASSPGQGKEKLFF.

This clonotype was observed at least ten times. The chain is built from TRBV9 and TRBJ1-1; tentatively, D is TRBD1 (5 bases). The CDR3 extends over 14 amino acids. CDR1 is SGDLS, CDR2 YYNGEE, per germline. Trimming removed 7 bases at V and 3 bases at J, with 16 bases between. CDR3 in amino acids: CASGHGHIYTEAFF. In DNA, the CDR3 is TGTGCCAGCGGGCACGGACATATCTACACTGAAGCTTTCTTT.

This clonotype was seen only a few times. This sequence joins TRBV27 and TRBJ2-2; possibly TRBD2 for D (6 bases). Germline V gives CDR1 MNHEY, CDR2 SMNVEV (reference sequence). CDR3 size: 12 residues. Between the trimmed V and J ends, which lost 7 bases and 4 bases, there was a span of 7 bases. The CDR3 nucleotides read TGTGCCAGCATGGGGGGCACCGGGGAGCTGTTTTTT. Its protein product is CASMGGTGELFF.

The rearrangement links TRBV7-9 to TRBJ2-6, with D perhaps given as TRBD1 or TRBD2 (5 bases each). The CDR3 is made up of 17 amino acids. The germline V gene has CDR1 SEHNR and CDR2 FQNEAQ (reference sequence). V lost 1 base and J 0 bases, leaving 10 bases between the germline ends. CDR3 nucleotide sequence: TGTGCCAGCAGCTTAGTTCGAGGGACCTCTGGGGCCAACGTCCTGACTTTC. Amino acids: CASSLVRGTSGANVLTF.

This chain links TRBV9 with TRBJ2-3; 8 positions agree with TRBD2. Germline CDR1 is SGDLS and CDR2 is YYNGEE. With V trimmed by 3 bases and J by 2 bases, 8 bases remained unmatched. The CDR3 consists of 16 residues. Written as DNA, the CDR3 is TGTGCCAGCAGCGGACCACTAGCGGCTCACACAGATACGCAGTATTTT. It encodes CASSGPLAAHTDTQYF. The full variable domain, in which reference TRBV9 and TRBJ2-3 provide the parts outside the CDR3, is DSGVTQTPKHLITATGQRVTLRCSPRSGDLSVYWYQQSLDQGLQFLIQYYNGEERAKGNILERFSAQQFPDLHSELNLSSLELGDSALYFCASSGPLAAHTDTQYFGPGTRLTVL.

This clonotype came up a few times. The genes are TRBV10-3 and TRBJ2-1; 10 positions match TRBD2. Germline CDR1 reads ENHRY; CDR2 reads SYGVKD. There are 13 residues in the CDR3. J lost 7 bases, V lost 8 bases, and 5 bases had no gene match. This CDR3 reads CAIAPSGRNEQFF. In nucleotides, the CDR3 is TGTGCCATCGCGCCTAGCGGGAGAAATGAGCAGTTCTTC.

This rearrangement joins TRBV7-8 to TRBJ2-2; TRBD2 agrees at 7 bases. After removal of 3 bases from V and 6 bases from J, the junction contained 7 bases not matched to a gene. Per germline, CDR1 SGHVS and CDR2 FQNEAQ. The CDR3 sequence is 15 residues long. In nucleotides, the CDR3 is TGTGCCAGCAGCTTGTGGGCGGGAGAGGCCGGGGAGCTGTTTTTT. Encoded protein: CASSLWAGEAGELFF.

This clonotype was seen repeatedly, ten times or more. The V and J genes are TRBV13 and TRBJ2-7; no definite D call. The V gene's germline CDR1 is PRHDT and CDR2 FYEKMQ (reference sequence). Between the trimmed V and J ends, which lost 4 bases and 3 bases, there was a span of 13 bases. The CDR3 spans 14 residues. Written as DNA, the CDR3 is TGTGCCAGCAGCTCCAACCAAGGGTTCTACGAGCAGTACTTC. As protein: CASSSNQGFYEQYF.

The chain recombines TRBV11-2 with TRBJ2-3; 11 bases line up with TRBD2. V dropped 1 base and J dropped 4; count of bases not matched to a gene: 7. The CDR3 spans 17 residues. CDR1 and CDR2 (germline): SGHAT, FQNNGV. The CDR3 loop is CASSLVTSGRIADTQYF. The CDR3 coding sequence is TGTGCCAGCAGCTTAGTTACTAGCGGGAGAATCGCAGATACGCAGTATTTT.

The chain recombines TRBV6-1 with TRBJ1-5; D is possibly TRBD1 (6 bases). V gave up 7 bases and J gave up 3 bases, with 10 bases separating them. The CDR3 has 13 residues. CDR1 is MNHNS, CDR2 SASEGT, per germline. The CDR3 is CASMTGFNQPQHF. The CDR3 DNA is TGTGCCAGCATGACAGGCTTCAATCAGCCCCAGCATTTT.

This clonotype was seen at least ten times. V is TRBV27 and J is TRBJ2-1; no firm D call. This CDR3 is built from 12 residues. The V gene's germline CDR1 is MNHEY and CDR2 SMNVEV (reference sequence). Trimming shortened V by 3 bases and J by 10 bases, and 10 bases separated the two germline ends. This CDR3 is CASSLSSTEQFF. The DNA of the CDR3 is TGTGCCAGCAGTTTGTCCTCAACCGAGCAGTTCTTC.